This is a list of T cell receptor beta chains from one sample in a study of OX40 agonist ivuxolimab in advanced cancers. Generated by immunoSEQ multiplex PCR, the TCRdb table keeps only in-frame clones and is missing some. The sample includes tens of thousands of clones, around 92% of them seen just once. This sample comprised CD4+ or CD8+ T cells sorted from blood, obtained in a trial of the OX40 agonist ivuxolimab. These receptors all come from an adult with an advanced solid tumor such as melanoma, head and neck, liver or kidney cancer. CDR3s include the opening cysteine and the closing phenylalanine or tryptophan. The D gene is left open where the match is weak. Rows give clone size only sometimes, using once, few, many, or a class for an expanded clone.

CDR3aa	CDR3nt	abundance	v_gene	j_gene	d_gene
CASSGGAHNQPQHF	TGTGCCAGCAGTGGTGGGGCGCACAATCAGCCCCAGCATTTT	once	TRBV28	TRBJ1-5	NA
CASSLGGQFQETQYF	TGTGCCAGCAGCTTAGGAGGACAGTTCCAAGAGACCCAGTACTTC	NA	TRBV7-9	TRBJ2-5	NA
CASSLFTFGTGSPINEKLFF	TGTGCCAGCAGTTTATTTACGTTTGGGACAGGGAGCCCAATTAATGAAAAACTGTTTTTT	NA	TRBV27	TRBJ1-4	TRBD1
CASTPRGSNQPQHF	TGTGCCAGCACCCCGAGAGGCAGCAATCAGCCCCAGCATTTT	few	TRBV27	TRBJ1-5	NA
CASSYRFGESPEAFF	TGTGCCAGCAGTTACCGTTTCGGGGAGAGCCCTGAAGCTTTCTTT	NA	TRBV6-6	TRBJ1-1	NA
CASRDFDDDTEAFF	TGTGCCAGTAGGGACTTCGACGATGACACTGAAGCTTTCTTT	NA	TRBV19	TRBJ1-1	NA
CASSQEAGNNQPQHF	TGCGCCAGCAGCCAAGAAGCAGGAAATAATCAGCCCCAGCATTTT	hyperexpanded	TRBV4-3	TRBJ1-5	NA
CASSLSGPYEQYF	TGTGCCAGCAGTTTATCTGGGCCCTACGAGCAGTACTTC	NA	TRBV28	TRBJ2-7	NA
CASSRVDNLNTEAFF	TGTGCCAGCAGCCGTGTGGACAACCTGAACACTGAAGCTTTCTTT	NA	TRBV5-6	TRBJ1-1	NA
CASSFRAVTDTQYF	TGTGCCAGCAGTTTCAGGGCAGTCACAGATACGCAGTATTTT	NA	TRBV27	TRBJ2-3	NA
CSAKGEGYTF	TGCAGTGCTAAAGGAGAAGGCTACACCTTC	NA	TRBV20-1	TRBJ1-2	NA
CASGRSPYNEQFF	TGTGCCAGCGGACGGTCCCCCTACAATGAGCAGTTCTTC	NA	TRBV9	TRBJ2-1	NA
CASSPWTGTLTNTGELFF	TGTGCCAGCAGCCCTTGGACAGGGACCCTAACGAACACCGGGGAGCTGTTTTTT	NA	TRBV5-6	TRBJ2-2	TRBD1
CASSLGVAAAYEQYF	TGTGCCAGCAGTTTAGGAGTCGCGGCTGCCTACGAGCAGTACTTC	NA	TRBV6-5	TRBJ2-7	NA
CASQGPQEAFF	TGTGCCAGCCAGGGGCCACAAGAAGCTTTCTTT	few	TRBV5-6	TRBJ1-1	NA
CASSSSYYEQYF	TGTGCCAGCAGCTCGTCGTACTACGAGCAGTACTTC	medium-sized	TRBV7-9	TRBJ2-7	NA
CASSVGGGLTGELFF	TGTGCCAGCAGCGTAGGGGGAGGACTCACCGGGGAGCTGTTTTTT	NA	TRBV9	TRBJ2-2	NA
CASSKDPGAVQGYTF	TGTGCCAGCAGCAAAGACCCGGGGGCGGTTCAAGGCTACACCTTC	few	TRBV21-1	TRBJ1-2	NA
CASSQGYNEQFF	TGCGCCAGCAGCCAAGGATATAATGAGCAGTTCTTC	NA	TRBV4-1	TRBJ2-1	NA
CASSFGQGPEVVQFF	TGTGCCAGCAGCTTCGGTCAGGGGCCCGAAGTAGTGCAGTTCTTC	NA	TRBV7-9	TRBJ2-1	NA
CASSQGLQFPSRAEAFF	TGCGCCAGCAGCCAAGGCTTACAGTTTCCCTCTCGGGCTGAAGCTTTCTTT	NA	TRBV4-1	TRBJ1-1	NA
CSVVSLAGGNEQFF	TGCAGCGTTGTCTCTCTAGCGGGAGGCAATGAGCAGTTCTTC	NA	TRBV29-1	TRBJ2-1	TRBD2
CASSFYLGLAGVETQYF	TGTGCCAGCAGCTTTTATCTGGGACTAGCGGGAGTAGAGACCCAGTACTTC	NA	TRBV7-9	TRBJ2-5	TRBD2
CASSIRDSYEKLFF	TGTGCCAGTAGTATCCGGGACAGCTATGAAAAACTGTTTTTT	NA	TRBV19	TRBJ1-4	TRBD1
CASSLRNTLGTGGEETQYF	TGCGCCAGCAGCTTGAGGAATACGCTAGGGACAGGGGGCGAGGAGACCCAGTACTTC	NA	TRBV5-1	TRBJ2-5	TRBD1
CASSLGADSAEAFF	TGTGCCAGCAGTTTAGGGGCTGACTCGGCTGAAGCTTTCTTT	once	TRBV27	TRBJ1-1	NA
CASSQEGEAFF	TGCGCCAGCAGTCAGGAGGGTGAAGCTTTCTTT	few	TRBV23-1	TRBJ1-1	NA
CASRGYPGLAGVGNTGELFF	TGCGCCAGCAGGGGGTATCCGGGACTAGCGGGAGTGGGGAACACCGGGGAGCTGTTTTTT	NA	TRBV10-1	TRBJ2-2	TRBD2
CASSQDRLAGGGTQYF	TGCGCCAGCAGCCAAGATCGACTAGCGGGAGGGGGTACGCAGTATTTT	NA	TRBV4-3	TRBJ2-3	TRBD2
CAWSEPPGLRLGETQYF	TGTGCCTGGAGTGAGCCCCCGGGACTTCGACTTGGGGAGACCCAGTACTTC	NA	TRBV30	TRBJ2-5	NA
CASSPVGNTEAFF	TGTGCCAGCAGCCCCGTCGGGAACACTGAAGCTTTCTTT	few	TRBV7-9	TRBJ1-1	NA
CASTPFQGNSPLHF	TGTGCCAGCACCCCTTTCCAGGGGAATTCACCCCTCCACTTT	once	TRBV27	TRBJ1-6	NA
CASSVGRAFGYTF	TGTGCCAGCAGCGTAGGCAGGGCCTTTGGCTACACCTTC	once	TRBV9	TRBJ1-2	NA
CASSQAMGGGGLSEAFF	TGCGCCAGCAGCCAAGCAATGGGCGGCGGGGGTCTCTCTGAAGCTTTCTTT	NA	TRBV4-1	TRBJ1-1	NA
CAISEPSGRVSTDTQYF	TGTGCCATCAGTGAACCTAGCGGGAGGGTCAGCACAGATACGCAGTATTTT	NA	TRBV10-3	TRBJ2-3	TRBD2
CASSPVNEQFF	TGTGCCAGCAGTCCGGTCAATGAGCAGTTCTTC	NA	TRBV7-9	TRBJ2-1	NA
CASSPNRWGLAGLDEQFF	TGCGCCAGCAGCCCCAACCGGTGGGGACTAGCGGGTTTGGATGAGCAGTTCTTC	NA	TRBV5-1	TRBJ2-1	TRBD2
CASSSRTGSTDTQYF	TGTGCCAGCAGCTCCCGGACAGGGAGCACAGATACGCAGTATTTT	NA	TRBV7-9	TRBJ2-3	TRBD1
CASSQASLGETQYF	TGTGCCAGCAGCCAAGCGAGCCTGGGGGAGACCCAGTACTTC	NA	TRBV4-2	TRBJ2-5	NA
CAISDPAGYTF	TGTGCCATCAGTGACCCAGCAGGCTACACCTTC	NA	TRBV10-3	TRBJ1-2	NA
CASSSGQGALNEQFF	TGTGCCAGCAGCTCGGGACAGGGGGCGCTGAATGAGCAGTTCTTC	NA	TRBV7-2	TRBJ2-1	TRBD1
CASSYPGHRAEQYF	TGTGCCAGCAGTTACCCGGGACATCGAGCCGAGCAGTACTTC	NA	TRBV6-5	TRBJ2-7	NA
CASSPGAGAYNSPLHF	TGTGCCAGCAGCCCGGGGGCAGGGGCTTATAATTCACCCCTCCACTTT	NA	TRBV5-4	TRBJ1-6	NA
CASSLSGNTIYF	TGTGCCAGCAGCTTAAGCGGAAACACCATATATTTT	NA	TRBV13	TRBJ1-3	NA
CASSSGQGGFSSYEQYF	TGTGCCAGCAGCTCGGGCCAGGGCGGGTTTAGCTCCTACGAGCAGTACTTC	NA	TRBV7-9	TRBJ2-7	NA
CASKRTPGVTDTQYF	TGTGCCAGCAAAAGGACTCCCGGGGTGACAGATACGCAGTATTTT	NA	TRBV28	TRBJ2-3	NA
CASSLGSNTEAFF	TGTGCCAGCAGCTTAGGGTCGAACACTGAAGCTTTCTTT	NA	TRBV13	TRBJ1-1	NA
CASSLGRLAGVSNEQFF	TGTGCCAGCAGCTTAGGCCGACTAGCGGGAGTCTCCAATGAGCAGTTCTTC	NA	TRBV13	TRBJ2-1	TRBD2
CASSLSLSGNYEQYF	TGTGCCAGCAGCTTATCCCTTAGCGGGAACTACGAGCAGTACTTC	NA	TRBV7-8	TRBJ2-7	TRBD2
CASSQVRDGRSFGEETQYF	TGTGCCAGCAGCCAAGTTCGTGACGGGAGGTCTTTTGGAGAGGAGACCCAGTACTTC	NA	TRBV14	TRBJ2-5	TRBD2
CASSSGGNSYEQYF	TGCGCCAGCAGCTCCGGCGGGAACTCCTACGAGCAGTACTTC	NA	TRBV5-1	TRBJ2-7	NA
CASSLVGDYEQYF	TGCGCCAGCAGCTTAGTAGGAGACTACGAGCAGTACTTC	NA	TRBV5-1	TRBJ2-7	NA
CASTRAGQGDTQYF	TGTGCCAGCACAAGGGCGGGACAGGGAGATACGCAGTATTTT	NA	TRBV2	TRBJ2-3	TRBD1
CARTWTGGYGEAFF	TGTGCCAGGACCTGGACAGGGGGATACGGTGAAGCTTTCTTT	NA	TRBV6-4	TRBJ1-1	TRBD1
CASSFVLGQYGYTF	TGTGCCAGCAGCTTTGTGCTCGGACAGTATGGCTACACCTTC	NA	TRBV5-6	TRBJ1-2	NA